This T cell receptor (beta chain) is from a study of CD8+ T cells in alopecia areata. Across the whole study: Tofacitinib administration persisted for 6 to 18 months, succeeded by 6 months off drug. General observations from the study: Lesional scalp exceeded normal scalp in clonality, especially in alopecia totalis/universalis.

cDNA reverse transcribed from extracted RNA served as the sequencing template. Only in-frame clones appear in the TCRdb table, and some are missing; sequencing was by immunoSEQ multiplex PCR. The sample lists tens of thousands of clones, 60% occurring once. Per the germline V gene, CDR1 is SNHLY and CDR2 is FYNNEI. The V and J ends lost 1 base and 0 bases, in that order; junction bases with no gene match: 4. CDR3 size: 16 residues. Of note for this clone: Its antigen is currently unknown.

This specimen consisted of CD8+ T cells sorted from blood, obtained at week 0. V is TRBV2 and J is TRBJ2-3, with TRBD1 identical over 7 bases. This receptor was identified in a human donor with alopecia areata. The CDR3 bases are TGTGCCAGCAGTGAAGGGATGACAGGGAGCACAGATACGCAGTATTTT. Translated: CASSEGMTGSTDTQYF. Supplemented by reference TRBV2 and TRBJ2-3, the full variable domain reads EPEVTQTPSHQVTQMGQEVILRCVPISNHLYFYWYRQILGQKVEFLVSFYNNEISEKSEIFDDQFSVERPDGSNFTLKIRSTKLEDSAMYFCASSEGMTGSTDTQYFGPGTRLTVL.